These 20 T cell receptor beta chains were all obtained from the same sample, sequenced in a study of cytomegalovirus exposure and HLA in healthy donors. PCR used 60 Vbeta primers and 13 Jbeta primers. Libraries were prepared by immunoSEQ multiplex PCR; TCRdb keeps only in-frame clonotypes and omits some of them. Here the sample spans over 100,000 clones, 63% being singletons. Sequenced input: PBMCs. The receptors shown here come from a man aged 35 to 55 in good health and CMV-seropositive.

The chain combines TRBV19 with TRBJ2-1; the match to TRBD1 covers 9 bases. Germline assignment: CDR1 LNHDA and CDR2 SQIVND (reference sequence). This CDR3 spans 13 amino acids. V lost 4 bases to trimming and J lost 6 bases; unmatched junction nucleotides: 1. The CDR3 DNA is TGTGCCAGTAGTACGGGACAGGGCAATGAGCAGTTCTTC. Translation: CASSTGQGNEQFF.

This rearrangement joins TRBV18 to TRBJ2-5, with 8 bases lining up with TRBD1. J lost 4 bases, V lost 3 bases, and 7 bases had no gene match. This CDR3 is built from 15 residues. Germline values: CDR1 KGHSH, CDR2 LQKENI. The CDR3 region has the DNA TGTGCCAGCTCACCGCGGACAGGGACTCCAGAGACCCAGTACTTC. Its protein is CASSPRTGTPETQYF.

This chain links TRBV5-1 with TRBJ2-1; 13 nucleotides line up with TRBD2. The CDR3 length is 16 residues. V trimming: 4 bases; J trimming: 3 bases; junction bases outside the gene matches: 4. Germline CDR1 and CDR2: SGHRS and YFSETQ. CDR3 residues: CASSVGLAGVYNEQFF. For the CDR3, the DNA is TGCGCCAGCAGCGTAGGACTAGCGGGGGTCTACAATGAGCAGTTCTTC.

The V call is TRBV27, the J call TRBJ2-7; 7 bases fit TRBD1. CDR3 length equals 13 residues. Germline V lookup: CDR1 MNHEY, CDR2 SMNVEV (reference sequence). Losses at the gene ends were 3 bases for V and 2 bases for J; bases not matched to a gene: 1. Here the CDR3 reads CASSFQGAYEQYF. In nucleotides, the CDR3 is TGTGCCAGCAGTTTCCAGGGGGCCTACGAGCAGTACTTC.

This clone was picked up a small number of times. The chain couples TRBV25-1 to TRBJ1-1; TRBD1 is a possible D gene (6 bases). This CDR3 region has 14 residues. CDR1 is MGHDK, CDR2 SYGVNS, per germline. Trimming removed 4 bases from V and 6 bases from J, with 15 bases in between. Here the CDR3 DNA reads TGTGCCAGCAGTGCGCAGGGGAAAGTCTCTGAAGCTTTCTTT. It codes for CASSAQGKVSEAFF. The entire variable domain, with the rest obtained from reference TRBV25-1 and TRBJ1-1, is as follows: EADIYQTPRYLVIGTGKKITLECSQTMGHDKMYWYQQDPGMELHLIHYSYGVNSTEKGDLSSESTVSRIRTEHFPLTLESARPSHTSQYLCASSAQGKVSEAFFGQGTRLTVV.

This sequence joins TRBV19 and TRBJ2-3, with 10 bases fitting TRBD2. The CDR3 covers 16 residues. V trimming: 4 bases; J trimming: 0 bases; junction bases outside the gene matches: 4. CDR1 and CDR2 from the germline V gene are LNHDA and SQIVND (reference sequence). The DNA for the CDR3 is TGTGCCAGTAGTACCGGACTAGCGGCTAGCACAGATACGCAGTATTTT. Residues: CASSTGLAASTDTQYF. Using reference TRBV19 and TRBJ2-3 for the parts outside the CDR3, the full variable domain is DGGITQSPKYLFRKEGQNVTLSCEQNLNHDAMYWYRQDPGQGLRLIYYSQIVNDFQKGDIAEGYSVSREKKESFPLTVTSAQKNPTAFYLCASSTGLAASTDTQYFGPGTRLTVL.

The rearrangement uses TRBV23-1 and TRBJ2-7, with a tentative D call TRBD1 (6 bases). TRBV23-1 is filed as an ORF, its function uncertain. The CDR3 totals 15 residues. V lost 0 bases, J lost 8 bases, and 17 bases lay in between. CDR3 in amino acids: CASSQSRTDPTQQYF. In DNA, the CDR3 is TGCGCCAGCAGTCAATCGAGGACAGATCCTACGCAGCAGTACTTC.

This chain connects TRBV20-1 to TRBJ2-3; D is perhaps TRBD1 (5 bases). In germline, CDR1 is DFQATT, CDR2 SNEGSKA (reference sequence). The CDR3 is 11 amino acids. The ends were cut back, 7 bases at V and 6 bases at J, with 11 bases in the middle. This chain's CDR3 is CSELGRDTQYF. The CDR3 coding sequence is TGCAGTGAATTGGGGCGTGATACGCAGTATTTT.

This clone showed up just a few times. The chain has TRBV11-2 and TRBJ2-2; 9 bases align to TRBD1. Germline V lookup: CDR1 SGHAT, CDR2 FQNNGV. The length of the CDR3 is 15 residues. V shed 1 base and J 6 bases; nucleotides not matched to a gene: 3. DNA for the CDR3: TGTGCCAGCAGCTTAGGGGACAGGGACGCCGGGGAGCTGTTTTTT. As protein: CASSLGDRDAGELFF.

By share, this clone counts as medium-sized. The chain carries TRBV6-5 and TRBJ1-2; D is perhaps TRBD1 (6 bases). The CDR3 contains 15 residues. Germline V lookup: CDR1 MNHEY, CDR2 SVGAGI. Trimming cost V 4 bases and J 4 bases, with 16 bases left between them. CDR3: CASSSQGMGSYGYTF. CDR3 nucleotide sequence: TGTGCCAGCAGTTCCCAGGGGATGGGCTCCTATGGCTACACCTTC.

A single count supports this clone. This chain uses TRBV30 with TRBJ2-1; 8 bases agree with TRBD2. The germline CDR1 and CDR2 sequences are GTSNPN and SVGIG (reference sequence). The CDR3 has 16 amino acids. Trimming took 6 bases from V and 8 from J; bases not matched to a gene: 18. The CDR3 here is CACTFWREVSPDEQFF. CDR3 bases: TGTGCCTGTACTTTCTGGCGGGAGGTCAGCCCCGATGAGCAGTTCTTC.

The gene calls are TRBV5-6 and TRBJ1-5; 12 bases are a match to TRBD1. With 4 bases clipped from V and 7 bases from J, the junction kept 9 bases outside the gene matches. Germline CDR1 reads SGHDT; CDR2 reads YYEEEE. This CDR3 contains 16 residues. CDR3 region: CASSIWDRGPWQPQHF. The DNA of the CDR3 is TGTGCCAGCAGCATATGGGACAGGGGGCCGTGGCAGCCCCAGCATTTT.

A few counts support this clone. The J gene is TRBJ2-3, the V gene TRBV11-1; unclear D gene. The CDR3 runs to 16 residues. CDR1 and CDR2 (germline): SGHAT, FQDESV (reference sequence). V gave up 5 bases and J gave up 0 bases, with 15 bases separating them. This CDR3 is CASSRLALSSTDTQYF. CDR3 bases: TGTGCCAGCAGCCGCCTCGCGTTATCTAGCACAGATACGCAGTATTTT.

The chain joins TRBV4-1 to TRBJ1-2; D perhaps matches TRBD1 (6 bases). Trimming left V 3 bases short and J 2 bases short, with 28 bases between. Per germline, CDR1 MGHRA and CDR2 YSYEKL. CDR3 length: 20 residues. The CDR3 loop reads CASSHPSRRRLPGGNYGYTF. CDR3 coding DNA: TGCGCCAGCAGCCATCCGTCCCGGAGGAGGTTACCGGGGGGCAACTATGGCTACACCTTC.

The chain couples TRBV7-2 to TRBJ2-1; D is perhaps TRBD1 (6 bases). V was pared by 5 bases and J by 10 bases, with 9 bases between. The germline V gene encodes CDR1 SGHTA and CDR2 FQGNSA. The CDR3 has 11 amino acids. The CDR3: CASSRQEEQFF. The CDR3 DNA is TGTGCCAGCAGCCGACAGGAAGAGCAGTTCTTC.

This chain links TRBV19 with TRBJ2-5; perhaps TRBD2 as D (6 bases). CDR3 length: 15 amino acids. The V and J ends lost 3 bases and 1 base respectively, with 12 bases between them. Germline assignment: CDR1 LNHDA and CDR2 SQIVND (reference sequence). CDR3 nucleotides: TGTGCCAGTAGTATCGGTCTCGGGGGCCAAGAGACCCAGTACTTC. Encoded protein: CASSIGLGGQETQYF.

The chain links TRBV7-9 to TRBJ1-5; 8 bases align to TRBD1. The CDR3 runs 14 residues. The J segment lost 5 bases and the V segment lost 5 bases, leaving 5 bases of the junction unmatched. CDR1 is SEHNR and CDR2 is FQNEAQ in the germline V gene (reference sequence). The chain's CDR3 is CASSARGRDQPQHF. In nucleotides, the CDR3 is TGTGCCAGCAGCGCCAGGGGGCGCGATCAGCCCCAGCATTTT.

The V and J genes are TRBV7-2 and TRBJ2-7, with 7 bases identical to TRBD2. Germline CDR1 and CDR2: SGHTA and FQGNSA. V lost 0 bases, J lost 6 bases, and 5 bases stayed unmatched. CDR3 length equals 14 residues. The CDR3 nucleotides read TGTGCCAGCAGCTTAGCGGGAGGGCTATCCGAGCAGTACTTC. Translation: CASSLAGGLSEQYF.

The chain has TRBV19 and TRBJ2-5; perhaps TRBD2 as D (5 bases). This CDR3 spans 12 amino acids. Germline CDR1 reads LNHDA; CDR2 reads SQIVND (reference sequence). Trimming removed 3 bases from V and 4 bases from J, with 6 bases in between. CDR3 amino acids: CASSIGGETQYF. The CDR3 bases are TGTGCCAGTAGTATCGGAGGAGAGACCCAGTACTTC.

The rearrangement uses TRBV9 and TRBJ2-1; unclear D gene. This CDR3 region has 15 residues. V shed 0 bases and J shed 3 bases, with 10 bases lying between them. Germline V gene lookup returns CDR1 SGDLS and CDR2 YYNGEE. This chain's CDR3 is CASSVGVMSYNEQFF. The CDR3 coding sequence is TGTGCCAGCAGCGTAGGAGTCATGAGCTACAATGAGCAGTTCTTC.